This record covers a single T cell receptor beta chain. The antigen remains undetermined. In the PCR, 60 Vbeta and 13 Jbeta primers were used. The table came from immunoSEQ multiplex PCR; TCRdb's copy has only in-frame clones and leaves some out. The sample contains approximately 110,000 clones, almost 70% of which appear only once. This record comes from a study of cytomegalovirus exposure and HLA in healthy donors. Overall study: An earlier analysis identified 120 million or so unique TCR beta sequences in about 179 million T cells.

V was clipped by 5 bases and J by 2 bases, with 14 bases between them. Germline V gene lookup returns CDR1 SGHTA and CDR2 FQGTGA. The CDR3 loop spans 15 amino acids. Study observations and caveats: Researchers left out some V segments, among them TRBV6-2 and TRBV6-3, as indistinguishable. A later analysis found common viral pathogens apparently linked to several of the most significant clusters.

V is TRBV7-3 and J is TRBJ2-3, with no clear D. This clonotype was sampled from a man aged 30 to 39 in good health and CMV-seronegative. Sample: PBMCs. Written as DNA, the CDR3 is TGTGCCAGCAGCCCCTACCCTTCCGACACAGATACGCAGTATTTT. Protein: CASSPYPSDTDTQYF. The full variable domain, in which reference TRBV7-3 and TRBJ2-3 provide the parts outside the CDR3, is GAGVSQTPSNKVTEKGKYVELRCDPISGHTALYWYRQSLGQGPEFLIYFQGTGAADDSGLPNDRFFAVRPEGSVSTLKIQRTERGDSAVYLCASSPYPSDTDTQYFGPGTRLTVL.